The rows below give T cell receptor beta chains drawn from one sample of a study of blood T cell repertoires in COVID-19. Clones were read by immunoSEQ multiplex PCR, and TCRdb kept only the in-frame ones, dropping some. Altogether about 230,000 clones are present, approximately 90% being singletons, with the ten largest covering more than 10%. The source material was PBMCs or T cells enriched from blood (not recorded which). The receptors here all came from a man aged 25-40 years who had recovered from COVID-19. Each CDR3 is given with its conserved first and last residue. D genes are given only for firm matches. Clone size appears in some rows only: once, few, many, or a class for an expanded clone.

TRBJ1-2 | . | TRBV3-1/TRBV3-2 | . | CASSMGQITNYGYTF | TGTGCCAGCAGCATGGGGCAGATAACTAACTATGGCTACACCTTC
TRBJ2-1 | TRBD2 | TRBV13 | . | CASSWTSGGFYNEQFF | TGTGCCAGCAGCTGGACTAGCGGGGGGTTCTACAATGAGCAGTTCTTC
TRBJ2-7 | TRBD2 | TRBV4-2 | . | CASRHSGGGTSSYEQYF | TGTGCCAGCAGACACTCCGGGGGGGGGACATCCTCCTACGAGCAGTACTTC
TRBJ1-2 | . | TRBV7-9 | few | CASSFRLGYTF | TGTGCCAGCAGCTTTCGACTGGGCTACACCTTC
TRBJ2-7 | . | TRBV6-5 | . | CASSYADYYEQYF | TGTGCCAGCAGTTACGCAGATTACTACGAGCAGTACTTC
TRBJ2-7 | TRBD2 | TRBV7-2 | . | CASSLSAGDSYEQYF | TGTGCCAGCAGCTTGTCAGCGGGAGACTCCTACGAGCAGTACTTC
TRBJ2-7 | TRBD1 | TRBV19 | . | CASSPYPRQGYEQYF | TGTGCCAGTAGTCCTTACCCGAGACAGGGGTACGAGCAGTACTTC
TRBJ2-7 | TRBD2 | TRBV5-5 | . | CASRPGLAETYEQYF | TGTGCCAGCAGGCCGGGACTAGCGGAAACCTACGAGCAGTACTTC
TRBJ1-1 | TRBD1 | TRBV28 | . | CASSRGGNMNTEAFF | TGTGCCAGCAGCCGAGGGGGCAACATGAACACTGAAGCTTTCTTT
TRBJ2-7 | . | TRBV5-4 | . | CASSLGGAKREQYF | TGTGCCAGCAGCTTGGGTGGGGCCAAGAGGGAGCAGTACTTC
TRBJ2-5 | . | TRBV7-2 | . | CVSSFRDSQTQYF | TGTGTCAGCAGCTTCCGGGACTCACAGACCCAGTACTTC
TRBJ1-4 | . | TRBV5-6 | once | CASSLGPTGSNEKLFF | TGTGCCAGCAGCTTGGGACCGACAGGATCTAATGAAAAACTGTTTTTT
TRBJ2-2 | TRBD2 | TRBV28 | . | CASSRTSGRGTGELFF | TGTGCCAGCAGCAGGACTAGCGGGAGGGGTACCGGGGAGCTGTTTTTT
TRBJ2-7 | . | TRBV7-2 | . | CASSLAPGAYEQYF | TGTGCCAGCAGCTTAGCGCCAGGGGCGTACGAGCAGTACTTC
TRBJ1-1 | . | TRBV28 | . | CASSLWQSNTEAFF | TGTGCCAGCAGCCTTTGGCAGTCTAACACTGAAGCTTTCTTT
TRBJ2-7 | TRBD1 | TRBV27 | . | CASSLVLTGVYEQYF | TGTGCCAGCAGTTTAGTCTTAACAGGGGTCTACGAGCAGTACTTC
TRBJ1-5 | . | TRBV12-3/TRBV12-4 | . | CASSPQGDQPQHF | TGTGCCAGCAGCCCACAGGGTGATCAGCCCCAGCATTTT
TRBJ2-7 | . | TRBV7-8 | once | CASSSTGSYEQYF | TGTGCCAGCAGCTCAACAGGCTCCTACGAGCAGTACTTC
TRBJ2-4 | . | TRBV4-2 | once | CASSQDSGIAKNIQYF | TGTGCCAGCAGCCAAGATTCGGGAATAGCCAAAAACATTCAGTACTTC
TRBJ2-1 | . | TRBV7-3 | . | CASSLGSSPGLNEQFF | TGTGCCAGCAGCTTAGGGTCTAGCCCTGGTTTGAATGAGCAGTTCTTC
TRBJ1-1 | TRBD1 | TRBV5-1 | . | CASSLDRGDTEAFF | TGCGCCAGCAGCTTGGACAGGGGGGACACTGAAGCTTTCTTT
TRBJ1-4 | . | TRBV2 | . | CASSETNRDKLFF | TGTGCCAGCAGTGAAACAAACAGGGACAAACTGTTTTTT
TRBJ2-5 | TRBD2 | TRBV7-9 | . | CASSLGASGKQETQYF | TGTGCCAGCAGCTTAGGGGCTAGCGGAAAACAAGAGACCCAGTACTTC
TRBJ2-3 | . | TRBV10-3 | . | CAISEPTGVTDTQYF | TGTGCCATCAGTGAGCCAACGGGGGTCACAGATACGCAGTATTTT
TRBJ2-1 | . | TRBV6-5 | . | CASSPDSYNEQFF | TGTGCCAGCAGCCCGGACAGTTACAATGAGCAGTTCTTC
TRBJ1-2 | . | TRBV4-2 | . | CASSQAESPNYGYTF | TGTGCCAGCAGCCAAGCGGAGTCCCCTAACTATGGCTACACCTTC
TRBJ2-7 | TRBD1 | TRBV2 | . | CASSELEGQRGRQYF | TGTGCCAGCAGTGAACTTGAGGGACAGAGGGGTCGGCAGTACTTC
TRBJ2-5 | . | TRBV6-1 | . | CASSEQGEETQYF | TGTGCCAGCAGTGAACAGGGTGAAGAGACCCAGTACTTC
TRBJ2-7 | TRBD2 | TRBV5-1 | . | CASSLVAGGGYEQYF | TGCGCCAGCAGCTTGGTGGCGGGGGGAGGCTACGAGCAGTACTTC
TRBJ1-1 | TRBD1 | TRBV13 | . | CASSNLPGQARPPRRYTEAFF | TGTGCCAGCAGCAATCTACCGGGACAGGCCCGACCTCCGCGAAGGTACACTGAAGCTTTCTTT
TRBJ2-2 | TRBD1 | TRBV6-5 | . | CATLTGGGGELFF | TGTGCCACCCTGACAGGGGGCGGCGGGGAGCTGTTTTTT
TRBJ1-3 | . | TRBV6-5 | . | CASSYPGAGGNTIYF | TGTGCCAGCAGTTACCCAGGGGCCGGTGGAAACACCATATATTTT
TRBJ2-7 | TRBD2 | TRBV28 | . | CASRSGGLAGTYEQYF | TGTGCCAGCAGATCAGGAGGACTAGCGGGAACCTACGAGCAGTACTTC
TRBJ1-6 | . | TRBV28 | . | CASIRTHNSPLHF | TGTGCCAGCATTAGGACACATAATTCACCCCTCCACTTT